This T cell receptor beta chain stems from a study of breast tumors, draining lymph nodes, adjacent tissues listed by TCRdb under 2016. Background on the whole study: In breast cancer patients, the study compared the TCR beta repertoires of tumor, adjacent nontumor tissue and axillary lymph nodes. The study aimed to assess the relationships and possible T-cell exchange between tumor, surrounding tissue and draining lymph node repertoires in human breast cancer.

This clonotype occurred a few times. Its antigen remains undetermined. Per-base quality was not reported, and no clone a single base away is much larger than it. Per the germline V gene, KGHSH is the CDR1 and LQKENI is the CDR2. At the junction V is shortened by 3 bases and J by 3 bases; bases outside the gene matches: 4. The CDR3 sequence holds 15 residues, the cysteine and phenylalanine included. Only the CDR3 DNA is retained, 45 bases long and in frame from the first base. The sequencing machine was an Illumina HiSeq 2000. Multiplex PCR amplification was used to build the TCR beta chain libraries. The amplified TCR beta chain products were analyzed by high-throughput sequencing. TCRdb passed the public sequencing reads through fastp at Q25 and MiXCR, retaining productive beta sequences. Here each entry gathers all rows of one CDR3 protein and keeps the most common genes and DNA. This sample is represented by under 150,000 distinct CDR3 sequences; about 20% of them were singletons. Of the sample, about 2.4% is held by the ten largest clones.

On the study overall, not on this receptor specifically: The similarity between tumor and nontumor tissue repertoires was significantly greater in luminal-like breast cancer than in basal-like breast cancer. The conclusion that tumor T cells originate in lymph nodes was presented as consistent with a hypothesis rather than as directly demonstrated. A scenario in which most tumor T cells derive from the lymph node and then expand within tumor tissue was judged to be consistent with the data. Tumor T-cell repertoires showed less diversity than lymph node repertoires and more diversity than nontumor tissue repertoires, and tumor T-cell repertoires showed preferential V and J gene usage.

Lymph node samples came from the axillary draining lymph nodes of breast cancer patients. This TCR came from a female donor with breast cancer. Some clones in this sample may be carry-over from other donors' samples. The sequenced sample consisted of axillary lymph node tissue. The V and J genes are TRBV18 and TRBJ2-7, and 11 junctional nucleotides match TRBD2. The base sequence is TGTGCCAGCTCACCCACTAGCGGGAGTGGCTACGAGCAGTACTTC. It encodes CASSPTSGSGYEQYF.